Below are 29 T cell receptor beta chains sequenced from a single sample in a study of cytomegalovirus exposure and HLA in healthy donors. The study ran its PCR with 60 Vbeta and 13 Jbeta primers. The table came from immunoSEQ multiplex PCR; TCRdb's copy has only in-frame clones and leaves some out. The table has around 150,000 clones, roughly four fifths seen once; the top ten hold 1.5% to 2%. Sample: PBMCs. Every receptor here comes from a woman aged 18-29 years in good health and CMV-seronegative.

The chain has TRBV5-4 and TRBJ2-3; the D gene is possibly TRBD1 (6 bases). Germline V gene lookup returns CDR1 SGHNT and CDR2 YYREEE (reference sequence). This CDR3 spans 15 amino acids. V shed 4 bases and J shed 5 bases, with 17 bases lying between them. Written as DNA, the CDR3 is TGTGCCAGCAGCGATCCCCAGACAGGAGGAGATACGCAGTATTTT. It specifies CASSDPQTGGDTQYF. Supplemented by reference TRBV5-4 and TRBJ2-3, the full variable domain reads ETGVTQSPTHLIKTRGQQVTLRCSSQSGHNTVSWYQQALGQGPQFIFQYYREEENGRGNFPPRFSGLQFPNYSSELNVNALELDDSALYLCASSDPQTGGDTQYFGPGTRLTVL.

The chain employs TRBV10-3 and TRBJ1-1; no clear D gene. V was pared by 0 bases and J by 3 bases, with 11 bases between. There are 15 residues in the CDR3. The germline gives CDR1 ENHRY, CDR2 SYGVKD. CDR3 residues: CAISESEGGYTEAFF. DNA for the CDR3: TGTGCCATCAGTGAGTCGGAGGGCGGGTACACTGAAGCTTTCTTT.

The rearrangement uses TRBV6-6 and TRBJ2-7; D might be TRBD2 (6 bases). Germline V gene sequence: CDR1 MNHNY, CDR2 SVGAGI (reference sequence). Trimming took off 1 base at V and 2 bases at J, with 12 bases between the two ends. This CDR3 region has 15 residues. CDR3: CASSYWGLPTYEQYF. The CDR3 nucleotides read TGTGCCAGCAGTTACTGGGGACTTCCAACCTACGAGCAGTACTTC.

The chain is built from TRBV2 and TRBJ1-3, with 8 bases lining up with TRBD1. The germline V gene has CDR1 SNHLY and CDR2 FYNNEI. The V gene end was trimmed by 4 bases and the J gene end by 8 bases; junction bases not matched to a gene: 1. The CDR3 runs 12 residues. The CDR3 reads CASSGQGHTIYF. The CDR3 coding sequence is TGTGCCAGCAGTGGACAGGGGCACACCATATATTTT.

This sequence joins TRBV6-5 and TRBJ1-2; D ambiguous. CDR1 MNHEY and CDR2 SVGAGI come from the germline V gene. CDR3 length: 15 amino acids. Trimming removed 2 bases at V and 4 bases at J, with 14 bases between. CDR3 nucleotides: TGTGCCAGCAGTTACACCCGGGAGACCCTCTATGGCTACACCTTC. Translation gives CASSYTRETLYGYTF.

This sequence joins TRBV7-8 and TRBJ1-2; 9 bases agree with TRBD1. Trimming cost V 5 bases and J 6 bases; bases outside gene matches: 4. CDR1 and CDR2 from the germline V gene are SGHVS and FQNEAQ. The CDR3 length is 13 residues. The CDR3 DNA is TGTGCCAGCAGCCGGGACAGGGTGGATGGCTACACCTTC. Protein product: CASSRDRVDGYTF.

V and J are TRBV7-3 and TRBJ2-7, with D possibly TRBD2 on 5 matching bases. The V end was cut by 4 bases, the J end by 4 bases, with 11 bases between. The CDR3 has 13 amino acids. Germline V gene lookup returns CDR1 SGHTA and CDR2 FQGTGA. CDR3 bases: TGTGCCAGCAGCTATACTTCGGGGTACGAGCAGTACTTC. It encodes CASSYTSGYEQYF.

This clone showed up just once. J is TRBJ2-7 and V is TRBV19; tentative D call: TRBD2 (6 bases). V gave up 6 bases and J gave up 0 bases, with 24 bases separating them. Germline V gives CDR1 LNHDA, CDR2 SQIVND (reference sequence). The CDR3 length is 18 residues. Here the CDR3 DNA reads TGTGCCAGTAGCGCCTTTCTCGGGGAGGCGTCGAGCTCCTACGAGCAGTACTTC. Translated, it gives CASSAFLGEASSSYEQYF.

V usage is TRBV5-6 and J usage is TRBJ2-3; 7 bases are a match to TRBD2. The V gene's germline CDR1 is SGHDT and CDR2 YYEEEE. The CDR3 runs to 14 residues. The V and J ends lost 5 bases and 3 bases, in that order; junction bases with no gene match: 6. This chain's CDR3 is CASSLYGGTDTQYF. The CDR3 DNA sequence: TGTGCCAGCAGTTTATACGGGGGGACAGATACGCAGTATTTT. The full variable domain, with the rest looked up from reference TRBV5-6 and TRBJ2-3, is DAGVTQSPTHLIKTRGQQVTLRCSPKSGHDTVSWYQQALGQGPQFIFQYYEEEERQRGNFPDRFSGHQFPNYSSELNVNALLLGDSALYLCASSLYGGTDTQYFGPGTRLTVL.

V gene TRBV5-1 combines with J gene TRBJ1-2; D may be TRBD1 (5 bases). Per germline, CDR1 SGHRS and CDR2 YFSETQ. The V end lost 0 bases, the J end lost 7 bases, and 10 bases lay between the germline ends. This CDR3 spans 13 amino acids. This chain's CDR3 is CASSLDPGGGYTF. In DNA, the CDR3 is TGCGCCAGCAGCTTGGATCCCGGGGGTGGCTACACCTTC.

This clone has a single count. The rearrangement uses TRBV2 and TRBJ2-7, with TRBD1 matching 9 bases. The V gene's germline CDR1 is SNHLY and CDR2 FYNNEI. This CDR3 is 16 amino acids long. V shed 6 bases, J shed 2 bases, and the junction held 11 bases outside the gene matches. The CDR3 nucleotides are TGTGCCAGCAGGGCCCTCAGGGGGACAGGGACCTACGAGCAGTACTTC. This translates into CASRALRGTGTYEQYF.

Comments on this clone: The junction shows a germline mismatch at one end, possibly a read error. The chain employs TRBV7-9 and TRBJ1-4; weak D call: TRBD1 (6 bases). Germline CDR1 is SEHNR and CDR2 is FQNEAQ (reference sequence). This CDR3 has 15 amino acids. The CDR3 DNA follows: TGTTCCAGCAGCTTTTTTTCGGCAGGGGAAGAAAAACTGTTTTTT. Residues: CSSSFFSAGEEKLFF.

The chain employs TRBV5-5 and TRBJ2-2; 9 nucleotides align to TRBD1. CDR3 length: 15 residues. V lost 1 base and J lost 4; bases outside the gene matches: 2. The germline gives CDR1 SGHKS, CDR2 YYEKEE (reference sequence). CDR3 sequence (DNA): TGTGCCAGCAGCTTGACAGGGGGCGTCACCGGGGAGCTGTTTTTT. It codes for CASSLTGGVTGELFF.

The chain carries TRBV13 and TRBJ2-7, with 7 bases fitting TRBD1. CDR3 length: 15 residues. Germline V gene data show CDR1 as PRHDT and CDR2 as FYEKMQ (reference sequence). V was pared by 3 bases and J by 6 bases, with 11 bases of the junction left unmatched. The CDR3 protein is CASSLETGRSREQYF. The CDR3 region has the DNA TGTGCCAGCAGCTTGGAGACAGGGCGGTCGCGCGAGCAGTACTTC.

The gene calls are TRBV9 and TRBJ1-1; maybe TRBD1 (6 bases). Germline V gene data show CDR1 as SGDLS and CDR2 as YYNGEE. The CDR3 is made up of 15 amino acids. V was shortened by 4 bases and J by 0 bases, with 13 bases between the two germline ends. This CDR3 is CASSPRTAMNTEAFF. Written as DNA, the CDR3 is TGTGCCAGCAGCCCGCGGACAGCCATGAACACTGAAGCTTTCTTT.

This chain links TRBV4-1 with TRBJ1-2, with 10 bases identical to TRBD1. Germline assignment: CDR1 MGHRA and CDR2 YSYEKL. V was pared by 1 base and J by 8 bases, with 7 bases of the junction left unmatched. CDR3 length equals 15 residues. The CDR3 nucleotides read TGCGCCAGCAGCCAAGGACAGGGGGCGATTGAGGGCTACACCTTC. Amino acids: CASSQGQGAIEGYTF.

This chain uses TRBV7-9 with TRBJ2-7, with 9 bases that match TRBD1. Per the germline V gene, CDR1 is SEHNR and CDR2 is FQNEAQ (reference sequence). V dropped 1 base and J dropped 9; count of bases not matched to a gene: 7. This CDR3 is built from 14 residues. CDR3 residues: CASSLEGQGTGQYF. As DNA, the CDR3 is TGTGCCAGCAGCTTAGAGGGACAGGGAACCGGGCAGTACTTC.

This clone was seen more than once but under ten times. This chain joins TRBV10-2 and TRBJ2-3; 7 positions match TRBD1. The CDR3 sequence is 16 residues long. With 4 bases clipped from V and 1 base from J, the junction kept 8 bases outside the gene matches. Germline V gene sequence: CDR1 WSHSY, CDR2 SAAADI. The CDR3 nucleotides read TGCGCCAGCAGTGTGATGAAGGGGGCTCGCACAGATACGCAGTATTTT. Its translation: CASSVMKGARTDTQYF.

This clone was detected only a few times. This sequence joins TRBV7-6 and TRBJ2-2; D gene uncertain. The CDR3 totals 16 residues. Trimming took off 5 bases at V and 6 bases at J, with 19 bases between the two ends. Germline CDR1 is SGHVS and CDR2 is FNYEAQ. The CDR3 reads CASSPAFGRRSGELFF. CDR3 coding DNA: TGTGCCAGCAGCCCCGCGTTTGGGCGTCGGTCCGGGGAGCTGTTTTTT.

V and J are TRBV28 and TRBJ2-7; TRBD2 matches at 13 bases. The CDR3 extends over 18 amino acids. The germline V gene encodes CDR1 MDHEN and CDR2 SYDVKM. V lost 5 bases and J lost 2; bases outside the gene matches: 12. In DNA, the CDR3 is TGTGCCAGCAGTACCCCCCCCGGACTAGCGGGAGTACCCTACGAGCAGTACTTC. Translating gives CASSTPPGLAGVPYEQYF.

The gene calls are TRBV7-9 and TRBJ1-1, with 9 bases that match TRBD1. Losses at the gene ends were 5 bases for V and 4 bases for J; bases not matched to a gene: 5. The CDR3 covers 14 residues. Per germline, CDR1 SEHNR and CDR2 FQNEAQ (reference sequence). The CDR3 loop is CASSQGQGSTEAFF. The CDR3 nucleotides read TGTGCCAGCAGCCAAGGACAGGGGAGCACTGAAGCTTTCTTT.

The V call is TRBV27, the J call TRBJ1-2; 8 nucleotides line up with TRBD1. The germline CDR1 and CDR2 sequences are MNHEY and SMNVEV (reference sequence). The CDR3 length is 17 residues. Unmatched junction bases numbered 11, after V lost 3 bases and J lost 2 bases. The CDR3 DNA reads as TGTGCCAGCAGTTTCGCCGGACAGGGTAAATCGAACTATGGCTACACCTTC. Its protein is CASSFAGQGKSNYGYTF.

This chain uses TRBV6-5 with TRBJ1-5; D is undetermined. The ends were cut back, 6 bases at V and 3 bases at J, with 9 bases in the middle. CDR3 size: 13 residues. The germline V gene encodes CDR1 MNHEY and CDR2 SVGAGI. CDR3 DNA sequence: TGTGCCAGCAGGGCAGGATTCAATCAGCCCCAGCATTTT. Amino acids: CASRAGFNQPQHF.

The chain links TRBV15 to TRBJ2-1, with D perhaps matching TRBD2 (5 bases). Trimming removed 0 bases at V and 3 bases at J, with 12 bases between. The CDR3 consists of 16 residues. Germline loops: CDR1 LNHNV, CDR2 YYDKDF (reference sequence). The chain's CDR3 is CATSRDPGGGYNEQFF. CDR3 bases: TGTGCCACCAGCAGAGACCCCGGAGGCGGCTACAATGAGCAGTTCTTC.

The chain uses TRBV9 and TRBJ2-7; no definite D call. The CDR3 totals 14 residues. Germline CDR1 is SGDLS and CDR2 is YYNGEE. V lost 0 bases and J lost 0, with 7 bases in between. CDR3 nucleotide sequence: TGTGCCAGCAGCGTAGGAACTAACTCCTACGAGCAGTACTTC. As protein: CASSVGTNSYEQYF. The full variable domain, its missing parts supplied by reference TRBV9 and TRBJ2-7, is DSGVTQTPKHLITATGQRVTLRCSPRSGDLSVYWYQQSLDQGLQFLIQYYNGEERAKGNILERFSAQQFPDLHSELNLSSLELGDSALYFCASSVGTNSYEQYFGPGTRLTVT.

DNA for the CDR3: TGTGCCAGCAGTTACTCTGAGGCCGCCGTTTCACCCCTCCACTTT. The encoded protein is CASSYSEAAVSPLHF. The chain links TRBV6-6 to TRBJ1-6, with D unresolved. CDR3 length: 15 residues. CDR1 and CDR2 (germline): MNHNY, SVGAGI (reference sequence). The ends were cut back, 0 bases at V and 9 bases at J, with 12 bases in the middle.

The rearrangement uses TRBV7-6 and TRBJ2-7; unclear D gene. The CDR3 is made up of 14 amino acids. Germline V gives CDR1 SGHVS, CDR2 FNYEAQ. Trimming removed 1 base from V and 3 bases from J, with 10 bases in between. The CDR3 bases are TGTGCCAGCAGCTTAGACAGCCCATTCTACGAGCAGTACTTC. As protein: CASSLDSPFYEQYF.

This clone was seen a few times. The rearrangement uses TRBV7-9 and TRBJ1-1, with D maybe TRBD1 (6 bases). Trimming cost V 4 bases and J 6 bases, with 21 bases left between them. The CDR3 runs to 16 residues. CDR1 SEHNR and CDR2 FQNEAQ come from the germline V gene (reference sequence). Written as DNA, the CDR3 is TGTGCCAGCAGCTCTTACCTTTGGGGGGGCAAGGCTGAAGCTTTCTTT. It is translated as CASSSYLWGGKAEAFF.

The chain couples TRBV4-2 to TRBJ2-1; 8 bases are a match to TRBD2. Looked up from germline, CDR1 is LGHNA and CDR2 is YNFKEQ. This CDR3 contains 17 residues. V was clipped by 2 bases and J by 8 bases; unmatched bases: 14. For the CDR3, the DNA is TGTGCCAGCAGCCAAATATGTGAACGGGGGGGTGGCTATGAGCAGTTCTTC. Translating gives CASSQICERGGGYEQFF.